The present entry profiles one T cell receptor beta chain with its context. The data belong to a study of cytomegalovirus exposure and HLA in healthy donors. V lost 0 bases to trimming and J lost 4 bases; unmatched junction nucleotides: 15. The CDR3 has 19 amino acids. The germline V gene encodes CDR1 LGHNA and CDR2 YNFKEQ. Measured with immunoSEQ multiplex PCR; TCRdb has only the in-frame clones, and not every one. Seen here are 90,000 or so clones, 85% observed once, and the top ten hold 20% to 25%. The receptor's source is a man between 18 and 35 years old in good health and CMV-seropositive. The chain recombines TRBV4-2 with TRBJ2-3, with TRBD1 identical over 8 bases. Specimen: PBMCs. The CDR3 loop is CASSQDPSSGTGGADTQYF. Here the CDR3 DNA reads TGTGCCAGCAGCCAAGATCCCTCTTCCGGGACAGGAGGCGCAGATACGCAGTATTTT.